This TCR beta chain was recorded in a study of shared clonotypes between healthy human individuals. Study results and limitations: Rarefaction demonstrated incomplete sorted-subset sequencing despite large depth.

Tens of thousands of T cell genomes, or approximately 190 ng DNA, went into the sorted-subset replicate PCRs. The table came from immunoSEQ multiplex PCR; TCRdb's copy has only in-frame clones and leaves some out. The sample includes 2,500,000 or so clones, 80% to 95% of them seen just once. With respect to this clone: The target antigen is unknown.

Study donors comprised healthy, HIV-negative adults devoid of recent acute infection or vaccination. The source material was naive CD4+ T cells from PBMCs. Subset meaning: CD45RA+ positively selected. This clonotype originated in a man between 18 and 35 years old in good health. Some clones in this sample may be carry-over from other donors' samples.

The chain's CDR3 is CASSPTTTGSTEAFF. The CDR3 region has the DNA TGCGCCAGCAGCCCCACAACGACAGGGTCCACTGAAGCTTTCTTT. The rearrangement joins TRBV5-1 to TRBJ1-1; the match to TRBD1 covers 7 bases. From germline, CDR1 is SGHRS and CDR2 YFSETQ. The CDR3 is made up of 15 amino acids. J was trimmed by 4 bases and V by 4 bases; bases with no gene match: 10.